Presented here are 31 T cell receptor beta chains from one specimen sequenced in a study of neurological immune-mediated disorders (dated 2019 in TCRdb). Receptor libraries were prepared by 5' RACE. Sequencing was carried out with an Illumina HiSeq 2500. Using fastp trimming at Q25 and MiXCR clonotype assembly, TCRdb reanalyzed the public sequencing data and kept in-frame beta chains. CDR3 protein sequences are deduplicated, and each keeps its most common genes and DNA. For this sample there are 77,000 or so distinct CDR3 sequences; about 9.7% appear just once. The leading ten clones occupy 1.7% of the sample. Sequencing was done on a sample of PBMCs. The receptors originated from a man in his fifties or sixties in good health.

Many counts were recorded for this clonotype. CDR3 sequence: CASSQILPDTQYF. The DNA of the CDR3 is TGTGCCAGCAGCCAGATTTTACCCGATACGCAGTATTTT. The chain joins TRBV7-2 to TRBJ2-3, with unresolved D. CDR1 and CDR2 from the germline V gene are SGHTA and FQGNSA. The CDR3 contains 13 residues. V was clipped by 5 bases and J by 6 bases, with 12 bases between them. Filled out from reference TRBV7-2 and TRBJ2-3, the complete variable domain reads GAGVSQSPSNKVTEKGKDVELRCDPISGHTALYWYRQSLGQGLEFLIYFQGNSAPDKSGLPSDRFSAERTGGSVSTLTIQRTQQEDSAVYLCASSQILPDTQYFGPGTRLTVL.

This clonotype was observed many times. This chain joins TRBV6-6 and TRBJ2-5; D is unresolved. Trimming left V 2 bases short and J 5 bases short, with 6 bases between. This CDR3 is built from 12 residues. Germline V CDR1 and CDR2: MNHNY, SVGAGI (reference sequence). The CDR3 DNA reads TGTGCCAGCAGTTACAAAGGGGAGACCCAGTACTTC. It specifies CASSYKGETQYF.

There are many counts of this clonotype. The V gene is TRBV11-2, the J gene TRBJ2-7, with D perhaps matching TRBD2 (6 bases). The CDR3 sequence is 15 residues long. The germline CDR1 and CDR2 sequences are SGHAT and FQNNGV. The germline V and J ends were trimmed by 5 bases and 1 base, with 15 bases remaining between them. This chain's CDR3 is CASSGLGGSSYEQYF. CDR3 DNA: TGTGCCAGCAGCGGACTCGGGGGTTCGTCCTACGAGCAGTACTTC.

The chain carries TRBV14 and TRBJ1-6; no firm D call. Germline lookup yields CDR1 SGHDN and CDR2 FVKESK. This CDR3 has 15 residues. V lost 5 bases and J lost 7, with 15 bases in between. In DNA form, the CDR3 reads TGTGCCAGCAGCTACCGATTCCCTCTCAATTCACCCCTCCACTTT. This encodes CASSYRFPLNSPLHF.

CDR3 bases: TGCAGTGCTAAGACAGGATACATCTCCTATAATTCACCCCTCCACTTT. This sequence encodes CSAKTGYISYNSPLHF. The chain is built from TRBV20-1 and TRBJ1-6; a weak D match, TRBD1 (6 bases). CDR1 and CDR2 (germline): DFQATT, SNEGSKA (reference sequence). This CDR3 is 16 amino acids long. Trimming removed 4 bases from V and 0 bases from J, with 13 bases in between.

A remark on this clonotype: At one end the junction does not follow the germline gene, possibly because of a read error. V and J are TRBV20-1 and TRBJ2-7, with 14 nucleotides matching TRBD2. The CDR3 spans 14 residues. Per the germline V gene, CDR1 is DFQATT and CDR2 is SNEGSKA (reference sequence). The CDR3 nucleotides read TGCGGTGCTAAGGGGACTAGCGGGAGACTCGAGCAGTACTTC. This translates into CGAKGTSGRLEQYF.

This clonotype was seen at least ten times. This chain's CDR3 is CASSPGTSGTDTQYF. The CDR3 nucleotides are TGTGCCAGCAGCCCGGGGACTAGCGGCACAGATACGCAGTATTTT. The rearrangement links TRBV7-6 to TRBJ2-3, with 10 bases lining up with TRBD2. J gave up 1 base and V 5 bases, and 3 bases lay outside the gene matches. CDR3 length: 15 amino acids. The germline gives CDR1 SGHVS, CDR2 FNYEAQ.

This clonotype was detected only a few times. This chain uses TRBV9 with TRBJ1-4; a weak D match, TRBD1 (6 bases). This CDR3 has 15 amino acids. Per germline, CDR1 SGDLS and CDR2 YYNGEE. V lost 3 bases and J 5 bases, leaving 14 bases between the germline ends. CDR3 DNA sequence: TGTGCCAGCAGCGGGGGTCAGGGGAAAAATGAAAAACTGTTTTTT. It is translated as CASSGGQGKNEKLFF.

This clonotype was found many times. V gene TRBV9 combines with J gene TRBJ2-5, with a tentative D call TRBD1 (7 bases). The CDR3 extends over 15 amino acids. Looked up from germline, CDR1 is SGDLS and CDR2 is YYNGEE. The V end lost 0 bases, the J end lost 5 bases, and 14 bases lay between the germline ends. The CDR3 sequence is CASSVDRGGLETQYF. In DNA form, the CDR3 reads TGTGCCAGCAGCGTAGACAGGGGAGGTCTCGAGACCCAGTACTTC. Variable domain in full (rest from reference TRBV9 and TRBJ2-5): DSGVTQTPKHLITATGQRVTLRCSPRSGDLSVYWYQQSLDQGLQFLIQYYNGEERAKGNILERFSAQQFPDLHSELNLSSLELGDSALYFCASSVDRGGLETQYFGPGTRLLVL.

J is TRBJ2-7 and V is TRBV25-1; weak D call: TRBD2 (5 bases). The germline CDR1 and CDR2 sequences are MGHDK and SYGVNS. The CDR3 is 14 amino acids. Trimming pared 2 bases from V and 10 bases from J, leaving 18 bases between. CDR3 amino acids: CASSEEARELKQYF. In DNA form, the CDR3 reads TGTGCCAGCAGTGAAGAGGCTCGGGAATTGAAACAGTACTTC.

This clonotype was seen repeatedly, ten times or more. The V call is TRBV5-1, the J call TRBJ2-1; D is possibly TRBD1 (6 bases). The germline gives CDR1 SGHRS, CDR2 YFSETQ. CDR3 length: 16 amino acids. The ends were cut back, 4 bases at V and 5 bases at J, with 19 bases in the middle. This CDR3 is CASSMLGQQGDNEQFF. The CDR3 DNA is TGCGCCAGCAGCATGTTGGGGCAACAGGGAGACAATGAGCAGTTCTTC.

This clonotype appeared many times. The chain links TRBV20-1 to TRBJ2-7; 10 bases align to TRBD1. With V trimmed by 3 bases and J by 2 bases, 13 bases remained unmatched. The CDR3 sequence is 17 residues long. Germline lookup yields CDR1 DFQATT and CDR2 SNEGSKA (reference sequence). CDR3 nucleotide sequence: TGCAGTGCTAGTCGGGACAGGGGAGGAGCGGGAACCTACGAGCAGTACTTC. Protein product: CSASRDRGGAGTYEQYF.

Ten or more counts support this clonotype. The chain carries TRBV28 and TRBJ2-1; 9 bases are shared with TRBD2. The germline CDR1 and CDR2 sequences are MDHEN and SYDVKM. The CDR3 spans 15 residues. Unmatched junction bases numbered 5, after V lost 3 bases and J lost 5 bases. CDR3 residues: CASSFASGINNEQFF. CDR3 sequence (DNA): TGTGCCAGCAGTTTTGCTAGCGGGATTAACAATGAGCAGTTCTTC.

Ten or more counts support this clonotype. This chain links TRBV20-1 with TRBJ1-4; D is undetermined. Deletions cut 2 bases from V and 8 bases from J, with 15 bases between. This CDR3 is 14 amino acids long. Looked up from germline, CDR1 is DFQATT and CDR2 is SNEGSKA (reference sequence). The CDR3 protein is CSARNLTGNEKLFF. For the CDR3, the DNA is TGCAGTGCTAGAAACCTGACGGGGAACGAAAAACTGTTTTTT.

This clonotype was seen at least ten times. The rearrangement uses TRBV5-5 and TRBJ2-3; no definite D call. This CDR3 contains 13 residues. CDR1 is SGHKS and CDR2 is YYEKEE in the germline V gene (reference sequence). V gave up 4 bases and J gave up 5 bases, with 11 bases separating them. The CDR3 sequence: CASSPPSIDTQYF. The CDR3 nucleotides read TGTGCCAGCAGCCCCCCGTCGATAGATACGCAGTATTTT.

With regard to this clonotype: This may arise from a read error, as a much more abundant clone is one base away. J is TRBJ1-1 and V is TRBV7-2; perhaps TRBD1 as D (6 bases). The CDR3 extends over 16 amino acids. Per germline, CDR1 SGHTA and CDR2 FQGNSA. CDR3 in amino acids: CASSQMGGASWTETFF. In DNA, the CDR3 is TGTGCCAGCAGCCAAATGGGGGGGGCGAGTTGGACTGAAACTTTCTTT.

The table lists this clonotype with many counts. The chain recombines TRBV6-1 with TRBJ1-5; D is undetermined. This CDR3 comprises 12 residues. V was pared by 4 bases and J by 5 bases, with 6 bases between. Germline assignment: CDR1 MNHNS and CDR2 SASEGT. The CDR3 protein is CASSAADQPQHF. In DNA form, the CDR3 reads TGTGCCAGCAGTGCGGCAGATCAGCCCCAGCATTTT.

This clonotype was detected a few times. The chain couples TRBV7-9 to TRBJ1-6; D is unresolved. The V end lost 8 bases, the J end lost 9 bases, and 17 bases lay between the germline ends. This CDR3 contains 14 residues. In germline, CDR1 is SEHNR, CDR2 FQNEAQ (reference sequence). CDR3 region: CASGTGPEGSPLHF. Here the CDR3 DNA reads TGTGCCAGCGGCACCGGGCCGGAGGGTTCACCCCTCCACTTT.

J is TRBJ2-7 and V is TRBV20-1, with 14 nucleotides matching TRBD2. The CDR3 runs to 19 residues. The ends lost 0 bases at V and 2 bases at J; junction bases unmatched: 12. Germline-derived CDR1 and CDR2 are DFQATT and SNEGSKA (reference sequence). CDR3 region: CSARDHPGLAGGYPYEQYF. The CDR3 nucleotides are TGCAGTGCTAGAGATCATCCAGGACTAGCGGGGGGTTACCCCTACGAGCAGTACTTC.

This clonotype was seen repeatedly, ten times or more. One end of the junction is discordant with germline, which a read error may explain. CDR3 amino acids: CASPNHSGSDNEQFF. The CDR3 DNA reads as TGTGCCAGCCCTAACCATAGCGGCTCCGACAATGAGCAGTTCTTC. The chain combines TRBV6-8 with TRBJ2-1; a weak D match, TRBD2 (6 bases). Germline CDR1 and CDR2: MNHGY and SAAAGT. The CDR3 is 15 amino acids.

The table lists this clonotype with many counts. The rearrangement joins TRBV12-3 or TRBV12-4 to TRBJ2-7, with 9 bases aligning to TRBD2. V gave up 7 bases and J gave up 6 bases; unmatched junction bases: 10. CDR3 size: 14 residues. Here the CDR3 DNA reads TGTGCCAGCACCCTCACGGGCGGGAGGGCCGAGCAGTACTTC. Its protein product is CASTLTGGRAEQYF.

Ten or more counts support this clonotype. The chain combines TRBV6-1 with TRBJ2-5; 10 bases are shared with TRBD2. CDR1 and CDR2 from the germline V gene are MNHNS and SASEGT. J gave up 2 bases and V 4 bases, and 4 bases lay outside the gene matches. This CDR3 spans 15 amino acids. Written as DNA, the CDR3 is TGTGCCAGCAGTGGTCAGCGGGGGGGACAAGAGACCCAGTACTTC. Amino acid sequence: CASSGQRGGQETQYF.

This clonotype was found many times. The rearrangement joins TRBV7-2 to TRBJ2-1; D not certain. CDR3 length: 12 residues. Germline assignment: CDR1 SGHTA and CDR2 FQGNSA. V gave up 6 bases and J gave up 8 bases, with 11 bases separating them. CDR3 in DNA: TGTGCCAGCAGACCCGACTCCGATGAGCAGTTCTTC. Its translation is CASRPDSDEQFF.

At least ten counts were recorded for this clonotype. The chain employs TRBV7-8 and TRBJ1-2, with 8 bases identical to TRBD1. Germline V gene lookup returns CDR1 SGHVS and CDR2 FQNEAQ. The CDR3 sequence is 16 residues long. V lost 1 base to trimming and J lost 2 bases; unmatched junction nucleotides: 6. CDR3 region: CASSLERTGWNYGYTF. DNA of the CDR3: TGTGCCAGCAGCTTAGAAAGGACAGGGTGGAACTATGGCTACACCTTC. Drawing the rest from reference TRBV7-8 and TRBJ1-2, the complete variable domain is GAGVSQSPRYKVAKRGQDVALRCDPISGHVSLFWYQQALGQGPEFLTYFQNEAQLDKSGLPSDRFFAERPEGSVSTLKIQRTQQEDSAVYLCASSLERTGWNYGYTFGSGTRLTVV.

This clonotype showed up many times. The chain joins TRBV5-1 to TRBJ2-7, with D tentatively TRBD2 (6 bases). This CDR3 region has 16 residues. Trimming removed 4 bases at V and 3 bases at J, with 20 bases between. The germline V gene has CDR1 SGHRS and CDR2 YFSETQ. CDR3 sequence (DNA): TGCGCCAGCAGCCCCCATCGGAGGGACGGATACTACGAGCAGTACTTC. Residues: CASSPHRRDGYYEQYF.

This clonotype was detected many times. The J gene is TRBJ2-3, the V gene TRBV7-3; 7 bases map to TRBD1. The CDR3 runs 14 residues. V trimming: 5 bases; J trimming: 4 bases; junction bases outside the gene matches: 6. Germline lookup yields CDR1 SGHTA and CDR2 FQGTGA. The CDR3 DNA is TGTGCCAGCAGCCAGGGGGTTTCGGCAGATACGCAGTATTTT. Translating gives CASSQGVSADTQYF.

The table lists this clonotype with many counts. The CDR3 loop is CASSLNALDEQFF. In DNA, the CDR3 is TGTGCCAGCAGCTTAAACGCGTTAGATGAGCAGTTCTTC. The genes are TRBV7-2 and TRBJ2-1; D uncertain. The germline V and J ends were trimmed by 2 bases and 8 bases, with 10 bases remaining between them. This CDR3 is 13 amino acids long. Germline CDR1 reads SGHTA; CDR2 reads FQGNSA.

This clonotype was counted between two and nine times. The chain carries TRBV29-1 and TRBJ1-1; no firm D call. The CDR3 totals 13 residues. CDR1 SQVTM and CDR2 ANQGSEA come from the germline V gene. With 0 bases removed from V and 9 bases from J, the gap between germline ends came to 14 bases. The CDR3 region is CSVEDEGSIQAFF. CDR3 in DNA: TGCAGCGTTGAAGATGAAGGGTCCATTCAAGCTTTCTTT.

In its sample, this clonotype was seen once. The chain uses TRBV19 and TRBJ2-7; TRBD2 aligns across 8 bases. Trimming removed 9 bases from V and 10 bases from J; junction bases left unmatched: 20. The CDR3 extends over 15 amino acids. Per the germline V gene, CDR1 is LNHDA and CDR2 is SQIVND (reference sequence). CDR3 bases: TGTGCCAGCCGCCCTCGCGCGGGGGGTGCCGTCGACCAGTACTTC. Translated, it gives CASRPRAGGAVDQYF.

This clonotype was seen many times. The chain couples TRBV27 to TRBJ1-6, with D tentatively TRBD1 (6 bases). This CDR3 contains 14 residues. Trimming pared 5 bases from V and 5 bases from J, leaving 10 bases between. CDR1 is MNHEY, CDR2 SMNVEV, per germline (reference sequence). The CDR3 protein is CASSPRTDNSPLHF. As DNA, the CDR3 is TGTGCCAGCAGTCCCAGGACAGATAATTCACCCCTCCACTTT.

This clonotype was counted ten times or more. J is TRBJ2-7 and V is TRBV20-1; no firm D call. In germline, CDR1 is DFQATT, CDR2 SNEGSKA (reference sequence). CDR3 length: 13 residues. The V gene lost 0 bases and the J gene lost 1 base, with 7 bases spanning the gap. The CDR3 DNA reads TGCAGTGCTAGAGACTTAAGGTCCTACGAGCAGTACTTC. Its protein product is CSARDLRSYEQYF.